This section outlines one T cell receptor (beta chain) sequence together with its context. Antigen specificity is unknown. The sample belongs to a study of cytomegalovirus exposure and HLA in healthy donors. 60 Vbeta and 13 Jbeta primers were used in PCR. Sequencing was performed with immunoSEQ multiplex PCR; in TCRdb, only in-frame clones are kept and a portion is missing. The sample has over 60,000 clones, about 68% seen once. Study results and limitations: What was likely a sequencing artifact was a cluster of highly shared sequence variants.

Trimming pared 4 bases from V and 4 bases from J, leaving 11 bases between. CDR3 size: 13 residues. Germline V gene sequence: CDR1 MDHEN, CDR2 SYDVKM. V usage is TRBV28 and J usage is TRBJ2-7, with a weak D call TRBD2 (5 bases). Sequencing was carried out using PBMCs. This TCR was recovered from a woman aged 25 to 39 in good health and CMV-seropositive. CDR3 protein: CASSYSDFYEQYF. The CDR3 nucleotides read TGTGCCAGCAGTTATAGCGACTTTTACGAGCAGTACTTC.